These 3 T cell receptor beta chains originate from one sample sequenced in a study of radiotherapy plus CTLA-4 blockade in lung cancer. Data came from immunoSEQ multiplex PCR; TCRdb stores just in-frame clones and leaves some out. The table records around 95,000 clones, about four fifths of them present only once. Sequenced here: peripheral blood, sampled from a patient treated with radiotherapy plus ipilimumab. The receptors stem from a human donor with non-small cell lung cancer who had stable disease on radiotherapy plus ipilimumab.

The chain employs TRBV7-2 and TRBJ2-5; 13 positions agree with TRBD2. CDR1 is SGHTA and CDR2 is FQGNSA in the germline V gene. The CDR3 has 15 amino acids. V lost 6 bases and J lost 7; bases outside the gene matches: 8. CDR3 in DNA: TGTGCCAGCAGTCCAACTAGCGGGGGGGCGGTGACCCAGTACTTC. Translated, it gives CASSPTSGGAVTQYF.

This clone was seen just once. The chain joins TRBV6-5 to TRBJ1-1; unclear D gene. The ends were cut back, 0 bases at V and 0 bases at J, with 8 bases in the middle. CDR1 is MNHEY and CDR2 is SVGAGI in the germline V gene. This CDR3 has 15 amino acids. The CDR3 sequence is CASSYSPVMNTEAFF. The CDR3 DNA follows: TGTGCCAGCAGTTACTCTCCAGTCATGAACACTGAAGCTTTCTTT.

The genes are TRBV7-9 and TRBJ2-5; 10 bases agree with TRBD2. The ends lost 3 bases at V and 4 bases at J; junction bases unmatched: 8. CDR1 and CDR2 from the germline V gene are SEHNR and FQNEAQ (reference sequence). The CDR3 totals 16 residues. The CDR3 DNA reads as TGTGCCAGCAGCTTCGGGACTAGCGACGGAGGAGAGACCCAGTACTTC. This codes for CASSFGTSDGGETQYF.